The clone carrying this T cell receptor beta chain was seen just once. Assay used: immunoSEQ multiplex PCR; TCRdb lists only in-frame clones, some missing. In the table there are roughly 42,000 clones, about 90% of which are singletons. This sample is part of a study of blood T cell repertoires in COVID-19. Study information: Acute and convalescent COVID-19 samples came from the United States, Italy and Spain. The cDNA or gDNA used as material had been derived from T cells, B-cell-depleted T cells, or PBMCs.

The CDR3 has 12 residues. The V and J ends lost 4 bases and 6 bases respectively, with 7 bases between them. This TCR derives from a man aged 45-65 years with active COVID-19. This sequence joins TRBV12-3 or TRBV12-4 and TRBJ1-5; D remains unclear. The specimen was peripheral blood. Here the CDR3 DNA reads TGTGCCAGCAGTTCCGGGTTTCAGCCCCAGCATTTT. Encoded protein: CASSSGFQPQHF.